What follows are 22 T cell receptor beta chains derived from one specimen sequenced in a study of blood T cells in healthy people across ages. A second about 7 to 12 cycle PCR used barcoded and J-beta primers. TCRdb re-called the 5' RACE reads with MiXCR, one entry per CDR3 protein. The sample lists around 1,500,000 distinct CDR3 sequences; roughly 27% were seen once. Sample: blood. The receptors originated from a woman in her thirties in good health.

This clonotype was seen ten or more times. The V gene is TRBV5-1, the J gene TRBJ1-2; D gene unclear. CDR1 SGHRS and CDR2 YFSETQ come from the germline V gene. The V end was cut by 0 bases, the J end by 4 bases, with 10 bases between. The CDR3 spans 14 residues. The CDR3 loop is CASSLGVTVYGYTF. CDR3 DNA sequence: TGCGCCAGCAGCTTGGGGGTGACCGTCTATGGCTACACCTTC.

This chain joins TRBV9 and TRBJ2-7; D gene unclear. Germline values: CDR1 SGDLS, CDR2 YYNGEE. The CDR3 consists of 14 residues. V gave up 3 bases and J gave up 5 bases, with 15 bases separating them. CDR3 region: CASSGRHGVDEQYF. In DNA form, the CDR3 reads TGTGCCAGCAGCGGGAGACATGGGGTAGACGAGCAGTACTTC.

With regard to this clonotype: At one end, the junction sequence differs from germline, possibly due to a read error. This sequence joins TRBV5-1 and TRBJ1-2; 8 bases align to TRBD1. The germline CDR1 and CDR2 sequences are SGHRS and YFSETQ. This CDR3 contains 15 residues. The CDR3 nucleotides read TGCGCCGGCAGCTTCTCCACAGGGGGGAACTATGGCTACACCTTC. Translating gives CAGSFSTGGNYGYTF.

The chain employs TRBV6-6 and TRBJ2-5; 10 bases map to TRBD1. The DNA end favors TRBJ2-1, so the J call may be wrong. CDR3 length: 15 residues. The V gene's germline CDR1 is MNHNY and CDR2 SVGAGI (reference sequence). The DNA of the CDR3 is TGTGCCAGCAGTTACGGGGACAGGGGAGGTGACGAGCAGTTCTTC. This translates into CASSYGDRGGDEQFF.

The chain joins TRBV29-1 to TRBJ2-1; a possible D gene is TRBD1 (6 bases). CDR3 size: 11 residues. Germline V gene sequence: CDR1 SQVTM, CDR2 ANQGSEA. The V gene lost 8 bases and the J gene lost 4 bases, with 9 bases spanning the gap. The CDR3 sequence is CSTRGYNEQFF. In DNA, the CDR3 is TGCAGCACCAGGGGATACAATGAGCAGTTCTTC.

This chain joins TRBV7-8 and TRBJ2-1, with TRBD2 as a possible D gene (5 bases). Trimming stripped 1 base from V and 10 bases from J, with 17 bases between. CDR3 length: 15 amino acids. Looked up from germline, CDR1 is SGHVS and CDR2 is FQNEAQ. CDR3: CASSLGLAGIEEQFF. The DNA of the CDR3 is TGTGCCAGCAGCTTAGGGCTAGCCGGTATAGAAGAGCAGTTCTTC.

This clonotype was observed a few times. This chain connects TRBV5-1 to TRBJ2-1; D is perhaps TRBD1 (5 bases). The CDR3 totals 15 residues. Per germline, CDR1 SGHRS and CDR2 YFSETQ. Trimming removed 5 bases from V and 2 bases from J, with 14 bases in between. CDR3 sequence: CASSMLQDAYNEQFF. The CDR3 DNA reads as TGCGCCAGCAGTATGTTACAGGATGCCTACAATGAGCAGTTCTTC.

The gene calls are TRBV10-3 and TRBJ2-7; 12 bases align to TRBD1. The trim removed 4 bases at V and 5 bases at J, leaving 9 bases unmatched. The CDR3 covers 16 residues. Germline CDR1 and CDR2: ENHRY and SYGVKD. CDR3 protein: CAISVGFGTGGNEQYF. Written as DNA, the CDR3 is TGTGCCATCAGTGTTGGGTTCGGGACAGGGGGCAACGAGCAGTACTTC.

On this clonotype: An end of the junction does not agree with germline; a read error may underlie this. The V gene is TRBV20-1, the J gene TRBJ2-2; 10 bases map to TRBD1. In germline, CDR1 is DFQATT, CDR2 SNEGSKA (reference sequence). The CDR3 loop spans 15 amino acids. CDR3: CSAVDRGRNTGERFF. The CDR3 coding sequence is TGCAGTGCGGTTGACAGGGGGCGAAACACCGGGGAGCGGTTTTTT.

This clonotype was counted between two and nine times. This rearrangement joins TRBV5-6 to TRBJ2-5, with 7 positions matching TRBD2. V lost 4 bases, J lost 3 bases, and 9 bases stayed unmatched. Germline CDR1 reads SGHDT; CDR2 reads YYEEEE. The CDR3 consists of 15 residues. The CDR3 protein is CASSLPGTTKETQYF. The CDR3 nucleotides are TGTGCCAGCAGCCTCCCCGGGACTACCAAAGAGACCCAGTACTTC.

With regard to this clonotype: This may be a read error, as it is one base from a much larger clone. The chain employs TRBV7-2 and TRBJ2-4; D possibly uses TRBD1 or TRBD2 (7 bases each). The DNA end is more similar to TRBJ2-7, so the J call may be wrong. CDR3 size: 15 residues. From germline, CDR1 is SGHTA and CDR2 FQGNSA. As DNA, the CDR3 is TGTACCAGCAGCTTATCAGGGCCAGGGGGGGACGAGCAGTACTTC. This sequence encodes CTSSLSGPGGDEQYF.

The rearrangement joins TRBV5-1 to TRBJ1-1; maybe TRBD1 (6 bases). CDR1 is SGHRS, CDR2 YFSETQ, per germline. The CDR3 spans 15 residues. With 0 bases removed from V and 2 bases from J, the gap between germline ends came to 11 bases. The CDR3 reads CASSLAGTQNTEAFF. In DNA, the CDR3 is TGCGCCAGCAGCTTGGCTGGGACACAAAACACTGAAGCTTTCTTT.

CDR3 sequence reads: CASSPILDSQEAQYF. The CDR3 DNA reads TGTGCCAGCAGTCCCATTCTGGACAGCCAAGAGGCCCAGTACTTC. This chain links TRBV28 with TRBJ2-7; the D gene is possibly TRBD1 (6 bases). V was pared by 5 bases and J by 10 bases, with 24 bases between. CDR1 is MDHEN and CDR2 is SYDVKM in the germline V gene. The CDR3 sequence is 15 residues long.

This clonotype was picked up a small number of times. The chain has TRBV27 and TRBJ1-2; D is possibly TRBD1 (5 bases). CDR1 is MNHEY, CDR2 SMNVEV, per germline (reference sequence). The CDR3 is made up of 13 amino acids. V lost 10 bases and J lost 0, with 12 bases in between. The CDR3 loop is CATRDLANYGYTF. In DNA form, the CDR3 reads TGTGCCACCCGGGACCTAGCTAACTATGGCTACACCTTC.

Notes on this clonotype: A much larger clone differs by one base, so this may be a read error. The chain has TRBV25-1 and TRBJ2-7; 9 bases align to TRBD1. The CDR3 has 14 residues. CDR1 MGHDK and CDR2 SYGVNS come from the germline V gene. The CDR3 region has the DNA TGTGTCAGCAGCCAGGGACAGGGCCGCGACGAGCAGTACTTC. It specifies CVSSQGQGRDEQYF.

This clonotype was found once. Because the CDR3's place on the DNA is in doubt, the DNA is left out and the CDR3 is given as listed by TCRdb. The chain uses TRBV25-1 and TRBJ2-1. The CDR3 totals 14 residues, both ends included. The germline V gene encodes CDR1 MGHDK and CDR2 SYGVNS. The CDR3 reads CASSELSVAAGTLF.

This clonotype was observed a handful of times. The chain joins TRBV27 to TRBJ2-3; no clear D. The CDR3 is 14 amino acids. CDR1 MNHEY and CDR2 SMNVEV come from the germline V gene (reference sequence). Deletions cut 1 base from V and 3 bases from J, with 8 bases between. The CDR3 sequence is CASSLYFETDTQYF. The CDR3 bases are TGTGCCAGCAGTTTATATTTCGAGACAGATACGCAGTATTTT.

The chain carries TRBV6-2 or TRBV6-3 and TRBJ1-5; D is uncertain. This CDR3 spans 16 amino acids. Between the trimmed V and J ends, which lost 2 bases and 1 base, there was a span of 12 bases. Germline V gives CDR1 MNHEY, CDR2 SVGEGT. DNA of the CDR3: TGTGCCAGCAGTTACCCGAGCCCTGGGAGCAATCAGCCCCAGCATTTT. Protein sequence: CASSYPSPGSNQPQHF.

This clonotype was seen a handful of times. The chain joins TRBV11-2 to TRBJ2-2; D gene unclear. The V end lost 5 bases, the J end lost 7 bases, and 11 bases lay between the germline ends. This CDR3 comprises 13 residues. CDR1 is SGHAT and CDR2 is FQNNGV in the germline V gene. CDR3 region: CASSPQAGGELFF. The CDR3 nucleotides are TGTGCCAGCAGCCCGCAGGCCGGCGGGGAGCTGTTTTTT.

This clonotype has only a few counts. The chain links TRBV27 to TRBJ1-2, with D possibly being TRBD1 (6 bases). Germline V gene sequence: CDR1 MNHEY, CDR2 SMNVEV (reference sequence). Trimming removed 6 bases at V and 5 bases at J, with 16 bases between. The CDR3 length is 14 residues. The chain's CDR3 is CASRQDRDRYGYTF. For the CDR3, the DNA is TGTGCCAGCAGGCAGGACAGAGATCGTTATGGCTACACCTTC.

This sequence joins TRBV20-1 and TRBJ1-6; no firm D call. Trimming cost V 6 bases and J 7 bases, with 22 bases left between them. The CDR3 is 16 amino acids. In germline, CDR1 is DFQATT, CDR2 SNEGSKA (reference sequence). CDR3 sequence reads: CSAARNWAGQNSPLHF. DNA for the CDR3: TGCAGTGCCGCCCGGAATTGGGCAGGCCAGAATTCACCCCTCCACTTT.

The rearrangement joins TRBV5-1 to TRBJ2-3; D gene ambiguous. Between the trimmed V and J ends, which lost 0 bases and 6 bases, there was a span of 11 bases. CDR1 is SGHRS, CDR2 YFSETQ, per germline. The CDR3 covers 14 residues. CDR3 DNA: TGCGCCAGCAGCTTGGGAGGCACATCTGATACGCAGTATTTT. Its translation is CASSLGGTSDTQYF.